These 8 T cell receptor gamma chains share one sample of origin, sequenced in a study of gamma-delta chains in newborns, infants, children. TCRdb re-called the reads using CATT. The sample shows about 800 gamma-chain clones, less than 60% of them seen only once. Sequences were obtained from blood. Receptors were obtained from a child who was a newborn, infant or young child, either healthy, febrile or measles-vaccinated (not recorded which).

The sample holds a few counts of this clone. The sample carries other DNA sequences with the same CDR3. The J gene is TRGJ1 or TRGJ2, the V gene TRGV2. Because TCRdb records no J gene, it was assigned here through a match of the DNA to germline. There are 12 residues in the CDR3. Looked up from germline, CDR1 is EGSNGY and CDR2 is YDSYNSKV. V dropped 0 bases and J dropped 7; count of bases not matched to a gene: 3. The CDR3 protein is CATWDGLYKKLF. The DNA for the CDR3 is TGTGCCACCTGGGACGGGCTCTATAAGAAACTCTTT.

A note on this clone: This may come from a read error, since a much larger clone is one base off. V and J are TRGV9 and TRGJP. No J gene is reported in TCRdb; it was inferred here by comparing the DNA with germline. This CDR3 is built from 16 residues. Germline CDR1 reads GITISATS; CDR2 reads ISYDGTV (reference sequence). CDR3 protein: CAWWEVKELGKKIKVF. CDR3 bases: TGTGCCTGGTGGGAGGTGAAAGAGTTGGGCAAAAAAATCAAGGTATTT.

This clone is large (0.1 to 1%) within its sample. A single base separates this from a much larger clone, so it may be a read error. This same CDR3 is encoded by further DNA sequences in the sample. The chain links TRGV9 to TRGJP. TCRdb carries no J gene annotation; the J gene was assigned here by matching the DNA with germline. Germline assignment: CDR1 GITISATS and CDR2 ISYDGTV (reference sequence). CDR3 length equals 16 residues. The V segment lost 0 bases and the J segment 5 bases; nucleotides outside the gene matches: 1. The CDR3 protein is CALWEVKELGKKIKVF. The CDR3 nucleotides are TGTGCCTTGTGGGAGGTGAAAGAGTTGGGCAAAAAAATCAAGGTATTT.

This clone was seen more than once but under ten times. The chain recombines TRGV3 with TRGJ1 or TRGJ2. The J gene, absent from TCRdb, was called here by matching the DNA to germline. The V gene end was trimmed by 2 bases and the J gene end by 0 bases; junction bases not matched to a gene: 4. From germline, CDR1 is VTNTFY and CDR2 YDVSTARD (reference sequence). The CDR3 has 14 amino acids. DNA for the CDR3: TGTGCCACCTGGGACACTCGGAATTATTATAAGAAACTCTTT. The encoded protein is CATWDTRNYYKKLF.

With regard to this clone: A much larger clone lies a single base off, so this may be a read error. The chain uses TRGV8 and TRGJP1. Unmatched junction bases numbered 0, after V lost 1 base and J lost 4 bases. The germline gives CDR1 VENAVY, CDR2 YDSYNSRV. The CDR3 is made up of 13 amino acids. Here the CDR3 reads CATWDSTGWFKIF. CDR3 sequence (DNA): TGTGCCACCTGGGATAGCACTGGTTGGTTCAAGATATTT.

Regarding this clone: Other DNA variants within this sample encode the same CDR3. The chain links TRGV4 to TRGJ1 or TRGJ2. No J gene is reported in TCRdb; it was inferred here by comparing the DNA with germline. V lost 4 bases to trimming and J lost 5 bases; unmatched junction nucleotides: 2. CDR3 size: 11 residues. Germline lookup yields CDR1 EGSTGY and CDR2 YDSYTSSV. In nucleotides, the CDR3 is TGTGCCACCTGGGAGGATTATAAGAAACTCTTT. It translates to CATWEDYKKLF.

This clone was detected a few times. This specimen includes other DNA sequences encoding the same CDR3. The genes are TRGV9 and TRGJP. TCRdb offers no J gene call, so here the DNA was matched to germline to obtain one. Losses at the gene ends were 0 bases for V and 6 bases for J; bases not matched to a gene: 2. Germline values: CDR1 GITISATS, CDR2 ISYDGTV (reference sequence). This CDR3 has 16 amino acids. The chain's CDR3 is CALWEVLELGKKIKVF. The CDR3 DNA reads TGTGCCTTGTGGGAGGTGTTAGAGTTGGGCAAAAAAATCAAGGTATTT.

In the case of this clone: The sample carries other DNA sequences with the same CDR3. For the V gene the call is TRGV9; the J gene has no call. Germline values: CDR1 GITISATS, CDR2 ISYDGTV (reference sequence). CDR3 length: 16 residues. The CDR3 bases are TGTGCCTTGTGGGGGGCAAGGGAGTTGGGCAAAAAAATCAAAGTATTT. Translated: CALWGARELGKKIKVF.